The 23 T cell receptor beta chains in this list originate from one sample, sequenced in a study of cytomegalovirus exposure and HLA in healthy donors. PCR amplification relied on 60 Vbeta primers (plus 13 Jbeta primers). Profiled with immunoSEQ multiplex PCR; TCRdb holds only in-frame clones, not every one. Among about 140,000 clones listed, roughly 79% were seen once. The sample comprised PBMCs. Every receptor here comes from a male donor in good health and CMV-seronegative.

This chain uses TRBV7-9 with TRBJ1-6; 8 positions match TRBD1. Germline V CDR1 and CDR2: SEHNR, FQNEAQ (reference sequence). This CDR3 comprises 14 residues. The V segment lost 2 bases and the J segment 9 bases; nucleotides outside the gene matches: 3. The DNA of the CDR3 is TGTGCCAGCAGCTTATCGCAGGGGGCTTCACCCCTCCACTTT. Protein product: CASSLSQGASPLHF.

This clone has just one count. The chain joins TRBV18 to TRBJ1-1; a possible D gene is TRBD1 (6 bases). The V gene lost 6 bases and the J gene lost 2 bases, with 10 bases spanning the gap. CDR3 length equals 13 residues. Germline V gene sequence: CDR1 KGHSH, CDR2 LQKENI. CDR3 nucleotide sequence: TGTGCCAGCTCTCGACAGGACAACACTGAAGCTTTCTTT. Its protein is CASSRQDNTEAFF.

The table lists this clone with a few counts. The chain joins TRBV7-2 to TRBJ2-2; a possible D gene is TRBD2 (7 bases). The CDR3 spans 18 residues. Germline V CDR1 and CDR2: SGHTA, FQGNSA. Between the trimmed V and J ends, which lost 5 bases and 6 bases, there was a span of 25 bases. CDR3 nucleotides: TGTGCCAGCAGCCCGCCTCGACGGGGGGCCGGTTCCGCCGGGGAGCTGTTTTTT. Translated, it gives CASSPPRRGAGSAGELFF.

The genes are TRBV30 and TRBJ1-2, with 9 bases that match TRBD1. The CDR3 spans 14 residues. Looked up from germline, CDR1 is GTSNPN and CDR2 is SVGIG (reference sequence). Trimming cost V 2 bases and J 8 bases; bases outside gene matches: 9. DNA for the CDR3: TGTGCCTGGAGTCCCACCTGGACAGGGGAAGGCTACACCTTC. It encodes CAWSPTWTGEGYTF.

The rearrangement uses TRBV7-9 and TRBJ2-5, with 10 positions matching TRBD2. The ends lost 5 bases at V and 0 bases at J; junction bases unmatched: 6. CDR1 is SEHNR and CDR2 is FQNEAQ in the germline V gene (reference sequence). The CDR3 is 16 amino acids. The CDR3 loop reads CASSRSAGGNQETQYF. DNA for the CDR3: TGTGCCAGCAGCCGTTCAGCGGGGGGGAACCAAGAGACCCAGTACTTC.

The DNA for the CDR3 is TGTGCCAGCAGTCTCAGGGGGCAATATGGCTACACCTTC. The encoded protein is CASSLRGQYGYTF. V is TRBV27 and J is TRBJ1-2; 8 nucleotides agree with TRBD1. Germline V gene sequence: CDR1 MNHEY, CDR2 SMNVEV (reference sequence). The CDR3 extends over 13 amino acids. Trimming cost V 5 bases and J 5 bases; bases outside gene matches: 4.

This clone was counted ten times or more. The chain recombines TRBV4-2 with TRBJ2-7, with 7 bases identical to TRBD1. Germline loops: CDR1 LGHNA, CDR2 YNFKEQ. J lost 3 bases, V lost 2 bases, and 7 bases had no gene match. CDR3 length: 15 amino acids. CDR3 bases: TGTGCCAGCAGCCAATCGACAGGGTGGGACTACGAGCAGTACTTC. This codes for CASSQSTGWDYEQYF.

V gene TRBV6-5 combines with J gene TRBJ2-7, with 13 nucleotides matching TRBD2. Germline CDR1 reads MNHEY; CDR2 reads SVGAGI. V shed 4 bases and J 7 bases; nucleotides not matched to a gene: 10. The CDR3 loop spans 16 amino acids. The CDR3 DNA reads as TGTGCCAGCAGTTCCCCCGGGACTAGCGGGGCTGGGGAGCAGTACTTC. Protein sequence: CASSSPGTSGAGEQYF.

This chain links TRBV13 with TRBJ1-1; a possible D gene is TRBD1 (5 bases). V lost 4 bases and J 1 base, leaving 19 bases between the germline ends. CDR1 and CDR2 (germline): PRHDT, FYEKMQ (reference sequence). The CDR3 runs 17 residues. Here the CDR3 DNA reads TGTGCCAGCAGCTCGGGGGTAGGGGCGAAGAGGAACACTGAAGCTTTCTTT. Encoded protein: CASSSGVGAKRNTEAFF.

The rearrangement links TRBV29-1 to TRBJ1-2; the match to TRBD1 covers 7 bases. J gave up 2 bases and V 3 bases, and 6 bases lay outside the gene matches. The CDR3 extends over 14 amino acids. CDR1 and CDR2 from the germline V gene are SQVTM and ANQGSEA. CDR3 nucleotides: TGCAGCGTTGAGGGCAGGGGGACGAACTATGGCTACACCTTC. Translation gives CSVEGRGTNYGYTF.

The genes are TRBV9 and TRBJ1-5, with 10 bases aligning to TRBD1. Germline V gives CDR1 SGDLS, CDR2 YYNGEE. After removal of 3 bases from V and 4 bases from J, the junction contained 4 bases not matched to a gene. The CDR3 has 15 residues. The CDR3 sequence is CASSAGQGGNQPQHF. In nucleotides, the CDR3 is TGTGCCAGCAGCGCCGGACAGGGGGGAAATCAGCCCCAGCATTTT.

CDR3 sequence reads: CASSPLTGGGRENYGYTF. The CDR3 coding sequence is TGTGCCAGCAGCCCTTTAACAGGGGGGGGGAGAGAAAACTATGGCTACACCTTC. The chain is built from TRBV5-6 and TRBJ1-2; 8 bases match TRBD1. The CDR3 length is 18 residues. Germline-derived CDR1 and CDR2 are SGHDT and YYEEEE. J was trimmed by 2 bases and V by 4 bases; bases with no gene match: 16.

The chain carries TRBV9 and TRBJ2-2; D is possibly TRBD2 (5 bases). This CDR3 contains 15 residues. The germline CDR1 and CDR2 sequences are SGDLS and YYNGEE. Trimming took off 0 bases at V and 7 bases at J, with 13 bases between the two ends. The CDR3 nucleotides are TGTGCCAGCAGCGTAGAAGGACTCTTCGGCGGGGAGCTGTTTTTT. Amino acids: CASSVEGLFGGELFF.

The gene calls are TRBV5-4 and TRBJ2-2; 7 bases align to TRBD2. Germline CDR1 reads SGHNT; CDR2 reads YYREEE (reference sequence). With V trimmed by 0 bases and J by 7 bases, 3 bases remained unmatched. This CDR3 is 14 amino acids long. The CDR3 is CASSLGGGDGELFF. The CDR3 DNA is TGTGCCAGCAGCTTGGGGGGAGGGGACGGGGAGCTGTTTTTT.

J is TRBJ2-5 and V is TRBV29-1; TRBD2 might be the D (6 bases). V lost 2 bases and J 4 bases, leaving 14 bases between the germline ends. CDR3 length: 14 amino acids. In germline, CDR1 is SQVTM, CDR2 ANQGSEA. As DNA, the CDR3 is TGCAGCGTTGAACTAGCGAGGAGGAGAGAGACCCAGTACTTC. Translating gives CSVELARRRETQYF.

This chain connects TRBV15 to TRBJ1-2; weak D call: TRBD1 (5 bases). Germline V gene data show CDR1 as LNHNV and CDR2 as YYDKDF (reference sequence). V gave up 4 bases and J gave up 5 bases, with 14 bases separating them. This CDR3 is 14 amino acids long. CDR3 sequence: CATSTEQALYGYTF. The CDR3 nucleotides read TGTGCCACCAGCACCGAACAGGCCCTTTATGGCTACACCTTC.

CDR3 nucleotide sequence: TGTGCCAGCAGATCAGGGTCGGGCACTGAAGCTTTCTTT. It encodes CASRSGSGTEAFF. This sequence joins TRBV27 and TRBJ1-1; possible D gene TRBD1, 5 bases. V shed 6 bases and J shed 4 bases, with 12 bases lying between them. CDR3 length equals 13 residues. CDR1 MNHEY and CDR2 SMNVEV come from the germline V gene (reference sequence).

The V and J genes are TRBV9 and TRBJ2-7, with 8 bases matching TRBD1. The V and J ends lost 0 bases and 0 bases, in that order; junction bases with no gene match: 2. CDR1 and CDR2 (germline): SGDLS, YYNGEE. The length of the CDR3 is 15 residues. The CDR3 loop is CASSVEGQASYEQYF. CDR3 sequence (DNA): TGTGCCAGCAGCGTAGAGGGACAGGCCTCCTACGAGCAGTACTTC.

The rearrangement joins TRBV6-4 to TRBJ1-6; D uncertain. Trimming stripped 6 bases from V and 3 bases from J, with 12 bases between. The CDR3 length is 15 residues. Germline V gene sequence: CDR1 MRHNA, CDR2 SNTAGT. The chain's CDR3 is CASREGGGYNSPLHF. The DNA of the CDR3 is TGTGCCAGCAGGGAAGGTGGAGGCTATAATTCACCCCTCCACTTT.

The chain couples TRBV9 to TRBJ1-6; D might be TRBD1 (5 bases). V shed 3 bases and J shed 10 bases, with 17 bases lying between them. The CDR3 is made up of 15 amino acids. The germline gives CDR1 SGDLS, CDR2 YYNGEE. The CDR3 bases are TGTGCCAGCAGCGAAATCCAGGGCCCGATGTCACCCCTCCACTTT. This sequence encodes CASSEIQGPMSPLHF.

DNA for the CDR3: TGTGCCAGCTCAATACAGGGGCACTATGGCTACACCTTC. Amino acids: CASSIQGHYGYTF. The rearrangement joins TRBV18 to TRBJ1-2; 7 nucleotides align to TRBD1. Germline V gives CDR1 KGHSH, CDR2 LQKENI. The CDR3 is 13 residues long. Trimming took 5 bases from V and 3 from J; bases not matched to a gene: 3.

This chain joins TRBV6-1 and TRBJ1-1, with TRBD1 as a possible D gene (6 bases). The germline gives CDR1 MNHNS, CDR2 SASEGT. Trimming removed 1 base from V and 2 bases from J, with 14 bases in between. The CDR3 is made up of 16 amino acids. CDR3 nucleotides: TGTGCCAGCAGTGAAGTAGGTGTGGGGGCAAACACTGAAGCTTTCTTT. Translating it yields CASSEVGVGANTEAFF.

The gene calls are TRBV9 and TRBJ1-1; 7 bases align to TRBD1. The germline V gene has CDR1 SGDLS and CDR2 YYNGEE. Trimming took 4 bases from V and 6 from J; bases not matched to a gene: 15. This CDR3 has 16 amino acids. The CDR3 DNA is TGTGCCAGCAGCTCCACCCCCGACAGGGTCGGAGCTGAAGCTTTCTTT. This encodes CASSSTPDRVGAEAFF.